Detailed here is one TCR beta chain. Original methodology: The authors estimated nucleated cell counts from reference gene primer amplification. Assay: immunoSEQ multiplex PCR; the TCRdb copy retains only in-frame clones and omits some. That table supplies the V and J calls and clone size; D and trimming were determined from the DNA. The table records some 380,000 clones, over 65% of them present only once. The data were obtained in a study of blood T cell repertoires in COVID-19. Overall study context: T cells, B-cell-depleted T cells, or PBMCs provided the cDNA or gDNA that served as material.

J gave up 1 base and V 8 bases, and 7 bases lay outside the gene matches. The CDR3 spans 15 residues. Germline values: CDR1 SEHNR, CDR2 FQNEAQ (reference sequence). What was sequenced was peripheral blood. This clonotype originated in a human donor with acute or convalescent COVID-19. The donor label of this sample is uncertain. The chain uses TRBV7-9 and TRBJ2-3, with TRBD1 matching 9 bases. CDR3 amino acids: CASSLRDRGTDTQYF. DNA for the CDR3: TGTGCCAGCTCACTTAGGGACAGGGGCACAGATACGCAGTATTTT.